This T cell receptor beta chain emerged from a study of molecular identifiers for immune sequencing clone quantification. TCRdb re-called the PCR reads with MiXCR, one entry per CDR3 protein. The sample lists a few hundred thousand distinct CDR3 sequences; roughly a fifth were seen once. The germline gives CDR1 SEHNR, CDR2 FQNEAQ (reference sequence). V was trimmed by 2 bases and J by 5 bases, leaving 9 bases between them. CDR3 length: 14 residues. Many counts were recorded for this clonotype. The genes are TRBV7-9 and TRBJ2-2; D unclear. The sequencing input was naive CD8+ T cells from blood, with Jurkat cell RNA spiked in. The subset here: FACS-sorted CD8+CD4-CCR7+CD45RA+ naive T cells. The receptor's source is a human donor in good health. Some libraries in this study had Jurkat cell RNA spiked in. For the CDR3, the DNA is TGTGCCAGCAGCTTATTCACCACTACCGGGGAGCTGTTTTTT. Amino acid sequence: CASSLFTTTGELFF. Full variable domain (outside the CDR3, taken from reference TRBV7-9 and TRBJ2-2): DTGVSQNPRHKITKRGQNVTFRCDPISEHNRLYWYRQTLGQGPEFLTYFQNEAQLEKSRLLSDRFSAERPKGSFSTLEIQRTEQGDSAMYLCASSLFTTTGELFFGEGSRLTVL.